This T cell receptor beta chain derives from a study of T cell responses to AZD1222 COVID-19 vaccine (dated by TCRdb to the early 2020s). Study-wide context: AZD1222 recipients with second doses at about 4 weeks or about 12 weeks were pooled, because spike-specific TCR depth and breadth did not differ between schedules. TCR sequencing was performed for 230 to 250 trial participants, of whom about 210 were given two doses of AZD1222 and some 26 were given two doses of MenACWY control vaccine. Enrollment into the trials was organized by age into subgroups of 18-55, 56-69 and 70-plus years, and those subgroups contained approximately 160, 26 and 62 TCR-sequenced participants, respectively. Summary of the overall study and its limitations: Only a handful of AZD1222 recipients were SARS-CoV-2 seropositive at baseline, limiting conclusions about previously exposed vaccinees. In the small 56-69-year group, the increase in depth fell short of significance, most likely because of low power. The vaccine-associated CD4 TCRs covered the entire spike protein, and the dominant responses fell in regions 160-218 and 743-854. Participants were mostly white British, with more females than males. The authors suggested clonal diversity may have been underestimated. Reportedly, close to half of the unique spike-specific TCRs recognized epitopes lying outside the regions that are mutated in the B.1.351 and B.1.1.7 variants. A significant rise in spike-specific TCR breadth and depth was observed after two AZD1222 doses relative to day 0 and relative to MenACWY recipients. Because no samples from the day 14 peak response were available, repertoires could be characterized only after the peak T cell response.

The CDR3 regions of human TCRbeta chains were analyzed by immunosequencing. The study's own analysis went as follows. Repertoire TCRs were matched against a reference library of SARS-CoV-2-specific TCRs generated with the MIRA antigen-specificity platform. Breadth meant the fraction of unique TCRs that were SARS-CoV-2-associated, whereas depth meant the fraction of total T cells that were SARS-CoV-2-associated. Each spike-specific TCR was assigned to its reactive spike region and to a CD4 or CD8 class using the MIRA data. Log10-transformed breadth and depth values were compared by one-way ANOVA with Sidak's multiple comparisons tests. Drawn from immuneACCESS, this table holds only the in-frame rearrangements with V and J called that TCRdb kept. Clones are partly lost; checked studies trace under half to an unresolved V gene and leave the rest unexplained. The D gene and trimming were derived from the DNA, and the V and J assignments and clone size from that table. The sample profile shows roughly 100,000 clones; over 70% of them were found once. The ten largest make up approximately 22% of the sample.

About this clone itself: No antigen is known for it. No much larger clone exists at a distance of one base, and base qualities are not known.

The time point label of this sample denotes: baseline before first vaccination. Samples from vaccinated people were obtained from the UK trials COV001 and COV002, which included a single-blind randomized controlled phase 2/3 trial of AZD1222 (ChAdOx1 nCoV-19) in healthy adults. Trial participant PBMC samples were collected at day 0 and day 28 after the second dose for TCRbeta chain sequencing. The starting material was peripheral blood, obtained on day 0 of AZD1222 vaccination. This clonotype was obtained from an adult in good health.

The DNA reads TGTGCCAGTAACAGGGATTCTAATCAGCCCCAGCATTTT. Its product reads: CASNRDSNQPQHF. The chain is encoded by TRBV19 joined to TRBJ1-5; matching of 6 bases hints at TRBD1 as the D gene. CDR1 and CDR2 were assigned from the germline V gene (reference sequence) as LNHDA and SQIVND. V is cut by 7 bases and J by 4 bases, and the space between the germline ends is 11 bases. Inclusive of the bounding cysteine and phenylalanine, the CDR3 is 13 residues long. The sequence is cut down to CDR3 DNA, 39 bases in frame from base 1. The full variable domain, completed from the reference TRBV19 and TRBJ1-5 proteins outside the CDR3, reads DGGITQSPKYLFRKEGQNVTLSCEQNLNHDAMYWYRQDPGQGLRLIYYSQIVNDFQKGDIAEGYSVSREKKESFPLTVTSAQKNPTAFYLCASNRDSNQPQHFGDGTRLSIL.